This T cell receptor beta chain appears in the sequencing data of a study of post-analysis software for immune sequencing data. For the study at large: The study covered relapsing-remitting, secondary progressive and progressive-relapsing courses of multiple sclerosis. General observations from the study: Relative to controls, patients with multiple sclerosis showed significantly lower normalized Chao1 diversity.

TCR beta cDNA libraries included unique molecular identifiers. About 500,000 cDNA molecules were obtained per 1 to 10 million input T cells. TCRdb re-derived calls from the PCR reads in MiXCR, one entry per CDR3 protein. This table has a few hundred thousand distinct CDR3 sequences, approximately 38% appearing once. There are a few counts of this clonotype. No antigen is known for it. The sample consisted of blood. The sequence derives from a girl under 18 with multiple sclerosis.

In DNA form, the CDR3 reads TGTGCCAGCAGTTTAAGTATGGAGTTTAACTATGGCTACACCTTC. This sequence encodes CASSLSMEFNYGYTF. The rearrangement links TRBV12-3 or TRBV12-4 to TRBJ1-2; D gene unclear. The CDR3 spans 15 residues. V lost 2 bases and J lost 1, with 11 bases in between.